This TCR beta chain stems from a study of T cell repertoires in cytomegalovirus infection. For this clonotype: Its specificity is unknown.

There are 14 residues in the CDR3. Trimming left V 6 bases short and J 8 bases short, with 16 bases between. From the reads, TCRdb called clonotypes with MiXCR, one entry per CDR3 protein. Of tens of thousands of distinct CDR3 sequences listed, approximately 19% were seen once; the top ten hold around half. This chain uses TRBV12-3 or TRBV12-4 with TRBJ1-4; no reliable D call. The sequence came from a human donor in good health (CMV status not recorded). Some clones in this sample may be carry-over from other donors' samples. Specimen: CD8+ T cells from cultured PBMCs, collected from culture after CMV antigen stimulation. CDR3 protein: CASSPERVWEKLFF. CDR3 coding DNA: TGTGCCAGCAGCCCCGAGAGGGTGTGGGAAAAACTGTTTTTT.